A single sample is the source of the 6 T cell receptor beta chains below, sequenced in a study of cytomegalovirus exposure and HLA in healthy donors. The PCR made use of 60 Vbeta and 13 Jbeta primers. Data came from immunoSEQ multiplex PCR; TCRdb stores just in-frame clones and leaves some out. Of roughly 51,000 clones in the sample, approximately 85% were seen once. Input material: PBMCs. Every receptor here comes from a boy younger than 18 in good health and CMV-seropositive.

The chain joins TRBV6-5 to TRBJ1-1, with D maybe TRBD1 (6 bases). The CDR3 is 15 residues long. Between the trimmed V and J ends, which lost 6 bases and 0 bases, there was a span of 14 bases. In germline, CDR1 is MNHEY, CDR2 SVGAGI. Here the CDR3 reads CASRPNRALNTEAFF. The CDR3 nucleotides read TGTGCCAGCAGGCCAAACAGGGCCCTGAACACTGAAGCTTTCTTT.

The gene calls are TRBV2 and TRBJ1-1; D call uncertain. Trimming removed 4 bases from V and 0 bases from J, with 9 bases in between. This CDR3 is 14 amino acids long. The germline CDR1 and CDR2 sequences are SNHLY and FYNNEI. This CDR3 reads CASSGYRVNTEAFF. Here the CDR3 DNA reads TGTGCCAGCAGTGGCTACCGGGTGAACACTGAAGCTTTCTTT.

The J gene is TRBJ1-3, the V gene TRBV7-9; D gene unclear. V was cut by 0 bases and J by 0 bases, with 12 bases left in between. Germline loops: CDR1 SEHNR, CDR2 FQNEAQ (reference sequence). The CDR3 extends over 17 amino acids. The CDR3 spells CASSLAVVQHSGNTIYF. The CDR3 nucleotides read TGTGCCAGCAGCTTAGCAGTTGTACAGCACTCTGGAAACACCATATATTTT.

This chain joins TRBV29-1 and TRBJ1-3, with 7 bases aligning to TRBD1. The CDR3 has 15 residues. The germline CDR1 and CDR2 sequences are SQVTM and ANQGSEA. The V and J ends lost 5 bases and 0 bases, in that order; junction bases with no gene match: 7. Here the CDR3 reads CSVRPGGSSGNTIYF. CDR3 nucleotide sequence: TGCAGCGTTCGGCCAGGGGGTAGCTCTGGAAACACCATATATTTT.

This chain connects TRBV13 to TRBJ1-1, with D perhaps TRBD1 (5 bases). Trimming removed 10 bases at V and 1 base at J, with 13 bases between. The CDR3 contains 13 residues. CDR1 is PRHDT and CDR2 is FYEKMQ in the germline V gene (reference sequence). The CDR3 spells CATRMTANTEAFF. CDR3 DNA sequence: TGTGCCACTCGGATGACAGCGAACACTGAAGCTTTCTTT.

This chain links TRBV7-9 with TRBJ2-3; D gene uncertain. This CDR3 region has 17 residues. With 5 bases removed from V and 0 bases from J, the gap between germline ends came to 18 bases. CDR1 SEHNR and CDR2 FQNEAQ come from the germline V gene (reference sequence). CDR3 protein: CASSLVYGPESTDTQYF. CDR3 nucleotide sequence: TGTGCCAGCAGCCTAGTCTATGGGCCCGAAAGCACAGATACGCAGTATTTT. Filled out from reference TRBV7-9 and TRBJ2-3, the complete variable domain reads DTGVSQNPRHKITKRGQNVTFRCDPISEHNRLYWYRQTLGQGPEFLTYFQNEAQLEKSRLLSDRFSAERPKGSFSTLEIQRTEQGDSAMYLCASSLVYGPESTDTQYFGPGTRLTVL.